Listed below are T cell receptor beta chains from one sample, sequenced in a study of T cell repertoires in cytomegalovirus infection. No antigens are known for them. TCRdb re-analysed the reads in MiXCR, keeping a single row per CDR3 protein. The sample lists approximately 910,000 distinct CDR3 sequences, more than 25% occurring once. Specimen: cultured CD8+ T cells from PBMCs, collected from culture after CMV antigen stimulation. These receptors originate from a human donor in good health (CMV status not recorded). Some clones in this sample may be carry-over from other donors' samples. Both conserved end residues are part of each CDR3. A D gene is named only where the DNA matches it firmly. Part of the rows lack a size; the others show once, few, many or a class for expanded clones.

>TRBD1|TRBJ1-1|14|TRBV27|few
TGTGCCAGCAAGTGGGGACAGGGGGGCACTGAAGCTTTCTTT
CASKWGQGGTEAFF
>TRBD1|TRBJ1-1|17|TRBV10-3|.
TGTGCCATCAGCGTTACTTCTCCGGGACAGGGCGGCACTGAAGCTTTCTTT
CAISVTSPGQGGTEAFF
>TRBD1|TRBJ1-5|14|TRBV18|.
TGTGTCAGCTCACCCACAGGGGGAGGTCAGCCCCAGCATTTT
CVSSPTGGGQPQHF
>TRBD2|TRBJ2-3|15|TRBV2|many
TGTGCCAGCACCCTACTAGCGGGGGCCACAGATACGCAGTATTTT
CASTLLAGATDTQYF
>TRBD1|TRBJ1-5|16|TRBV6-2/TRBV6-3|.
TGTGCCAGCAGGGAGGGACAGGGGGCGCGGGGTCAGCCCCAGCATTTT
CASREGQGARGQPQHF
>.|TRBJ2-3|11|TRBV7-3|.
TGTGCCAAACCCTTAGGGGATACGCAGTATTTT
CAKPLGDTQYF
>.|TRBJ1-4|16|TRBV27|.
TGTGCCAGCAGTTTACTCCCCGGGGCTATCAGTGAAAAACTGTTTTTT
CASSLLPGAISEKLFF
>.|TRBJ1-2|13|TRBV12-3/TRBV12-4|once
TGTGCCAGCAACCCGAGTGGGGGCTATGGCTACACCTTC
CASNPSGGYGYTF
>.|TRBJ1-1|13|TRBV14|once
TGTGCCAGCAGCCAAGTATGGGGAATTGAAGCTTTCTTT
CASSQVWGIEAFF
>.|TRBJ2-7|13|TRBV7-9|.
TGTGCCAGCAGCTTCACCAGGGTCTACGAGCAGTACTTC
CASSFTRVYEQYF
>TRBD1|TRBJ2-5|14|TRBV12-3/TRBV12-4|.
TGTGCCAGCAGTCGACAGGGACCAAGAGAGACCCAGTACTTC
CASSRQGPRETQYF
>.|TRBJ1-1|15|TRBV7-3|few
TGTGCCAGCAGCTTACAGAGGGGGGAGAACACTGAAGCTTTCTTT
CASSLQRGENTEAFF
>.|TRBJ1-5|14|TRBV19|.
TGTGCCAGTAGTAATTGGACAGACAATCAGCCCCAGCATTTT
CASSNWTDNQPQHF